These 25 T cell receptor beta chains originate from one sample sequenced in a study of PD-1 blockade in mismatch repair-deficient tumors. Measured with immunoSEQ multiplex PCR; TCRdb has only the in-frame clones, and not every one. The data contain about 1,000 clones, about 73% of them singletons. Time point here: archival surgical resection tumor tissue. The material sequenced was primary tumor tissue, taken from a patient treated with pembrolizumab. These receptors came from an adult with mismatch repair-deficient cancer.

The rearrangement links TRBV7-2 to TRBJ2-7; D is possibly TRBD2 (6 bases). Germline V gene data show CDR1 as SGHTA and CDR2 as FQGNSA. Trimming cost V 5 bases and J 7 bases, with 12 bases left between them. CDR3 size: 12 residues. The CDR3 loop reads CASSKTSEEQYF. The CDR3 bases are TGTGCCAGCAGCAAGACTAGTGAGGAGCAGTACTTC.

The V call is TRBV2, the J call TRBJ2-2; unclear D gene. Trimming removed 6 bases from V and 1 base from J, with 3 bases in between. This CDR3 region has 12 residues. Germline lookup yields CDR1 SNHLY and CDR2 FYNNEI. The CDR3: CASRKNTGELFF. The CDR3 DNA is TGTGCCAGCAGGAAGAACACCGGGGAGCTGTTTTTT.

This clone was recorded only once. The CDR3 bases are TGTGCCAGCACCAAGGACAAATCGGGGGAGAATGAGCAGTTCTTC. Encoded protein: CASTKDKSGENEQFF. J is TRBJ2-1 and V is TRBV25-1; the D gene is possibly TRBD2 (6 bases). V lost 7 bases, J lost 7 bases, and 20 bases lay in between. Germline V CDR1 and CDR2: MGHDK, SYGVNS. This CDR3 is 15 amino acids long.

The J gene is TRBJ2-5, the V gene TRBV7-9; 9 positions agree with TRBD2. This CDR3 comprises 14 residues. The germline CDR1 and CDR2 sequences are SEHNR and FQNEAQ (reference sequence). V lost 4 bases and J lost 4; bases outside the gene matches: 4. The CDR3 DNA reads TGTGCCAGCAGCTCTAGCGGGAACCGAGAGACCCAGTACTTC. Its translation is CASSSSGNRETQYF. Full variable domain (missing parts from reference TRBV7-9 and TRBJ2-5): DTGVSQNPRHKITKRGQNVTFRCDPISEHNRLYWYRQTLGQGPEFLTYFQNEAQLEKSRLLSDRFSAERPKGSFSTLEIQRTEQGDSAMYLCASSSSGNRETQYFGPGTRLLVL.

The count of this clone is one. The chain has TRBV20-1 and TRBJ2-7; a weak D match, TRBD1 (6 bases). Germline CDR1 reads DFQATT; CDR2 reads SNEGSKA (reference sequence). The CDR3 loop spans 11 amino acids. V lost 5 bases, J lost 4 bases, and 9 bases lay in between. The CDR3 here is CSARDNYEQYF. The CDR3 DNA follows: TGCAGTGCTCGGGACAATTACGAGCAGTACTTC.

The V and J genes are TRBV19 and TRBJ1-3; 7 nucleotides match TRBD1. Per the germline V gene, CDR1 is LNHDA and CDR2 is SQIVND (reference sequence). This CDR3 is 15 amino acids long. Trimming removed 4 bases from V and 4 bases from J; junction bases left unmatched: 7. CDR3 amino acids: CASSTQTGSGNTIYF. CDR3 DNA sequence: TGTGCCAGTAGTACCCAGACAGGGTCAGGAAACACCATATATTTT.

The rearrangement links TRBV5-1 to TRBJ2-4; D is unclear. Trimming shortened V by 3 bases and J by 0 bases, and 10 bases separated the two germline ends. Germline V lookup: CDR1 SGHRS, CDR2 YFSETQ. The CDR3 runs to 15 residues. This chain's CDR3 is CASSSGPLAKNIQYF. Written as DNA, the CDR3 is TGCGCCAGCAGCTCCGGACCTCTAGCCAAAAACATTCAGTACTTC.

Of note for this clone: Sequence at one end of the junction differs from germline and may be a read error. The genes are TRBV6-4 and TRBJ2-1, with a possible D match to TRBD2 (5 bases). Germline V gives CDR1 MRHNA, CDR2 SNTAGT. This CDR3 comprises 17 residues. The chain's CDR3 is CTSSLEERPYGYNEQFF. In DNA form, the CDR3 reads TGTACCAGCAGCCTGGAGGAGCGGCCGTACGGATACAATGAGCAGTTCTTC.

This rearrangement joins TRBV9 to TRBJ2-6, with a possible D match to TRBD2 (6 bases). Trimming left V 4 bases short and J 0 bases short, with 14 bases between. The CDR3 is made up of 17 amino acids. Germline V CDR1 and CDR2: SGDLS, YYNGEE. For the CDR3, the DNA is TGTGCCAGCAGCATCTCGGGACTCAGCTCTGGGGCCAACGTCCTGACTTTC. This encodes CASSISGLSSGANVLTF.

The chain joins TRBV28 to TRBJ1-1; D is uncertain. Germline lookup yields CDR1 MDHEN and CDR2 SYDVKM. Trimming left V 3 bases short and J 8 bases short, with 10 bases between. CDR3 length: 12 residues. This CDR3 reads CASSFMGREAFF. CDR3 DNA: TGTGCCAGCAGTTTTATGGGGAGAGAAGCTTTCTTT.

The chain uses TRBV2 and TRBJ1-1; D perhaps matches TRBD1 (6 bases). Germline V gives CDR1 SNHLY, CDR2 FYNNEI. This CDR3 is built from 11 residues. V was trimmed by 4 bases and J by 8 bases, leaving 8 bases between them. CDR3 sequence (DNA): TGTGCCAGCAGTGTAGGGACAGAAGCTTTCTTT. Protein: CASSVGTEAFF.

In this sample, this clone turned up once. The DNA of the CDR3 is TGTGCCAGCAGCTCCACTGACGGTTATCAGCCCCAGCATTTT. Translation gives CASSSTDGYQPQHF. The chain couples TRBV7-9 to TRBJ1-5, with unresolved D. CDR1 and CDR2 from the germline V gene are SEHNR and FQNEAQ (reference sequence). The V gene lost 4 bases and the J gene lost 5 bases, with 12 bases spanning the gap. CDR3 length: 14 amino acids. Supplemented by reference TRBV7-9 and TRBJ1-5, the full variable domain reads DTGVSQNPRHKITKRGQNVTFRCDPISEHNRLYWYRQTLGQGPEFLTYFQNEAQLEKSRLLSDRFSAERPKGSFSTLEIQRTEQGDSAMYLCASSSTDGYQPQHFGDGTRLSIL.

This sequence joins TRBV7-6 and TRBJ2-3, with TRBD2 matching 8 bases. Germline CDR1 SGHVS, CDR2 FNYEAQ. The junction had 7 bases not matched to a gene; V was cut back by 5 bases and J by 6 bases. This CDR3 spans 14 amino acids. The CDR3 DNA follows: TGTGCCAGCAGCGGAGGACTAGCTAGGGATACGCAGTATTTT. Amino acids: CASSGGLARDTQYF.

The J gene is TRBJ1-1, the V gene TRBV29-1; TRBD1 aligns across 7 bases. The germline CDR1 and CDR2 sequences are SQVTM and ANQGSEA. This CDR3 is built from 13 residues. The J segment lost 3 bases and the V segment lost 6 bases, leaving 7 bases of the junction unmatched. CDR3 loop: CSVAPGGDTEAFF. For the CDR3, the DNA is TGCAGCGTCGCCCCAGGGGGGGACACTGAAGCTTTCTTT.

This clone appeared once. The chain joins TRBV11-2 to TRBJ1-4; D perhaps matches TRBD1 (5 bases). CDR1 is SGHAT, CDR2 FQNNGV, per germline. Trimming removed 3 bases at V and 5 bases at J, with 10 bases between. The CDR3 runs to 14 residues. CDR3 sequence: CASSFQGPNEKLFF. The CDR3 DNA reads TGTGCCAGCAGCTTTCAGGGCCCGAATGAAAAACTGTTTTTT.

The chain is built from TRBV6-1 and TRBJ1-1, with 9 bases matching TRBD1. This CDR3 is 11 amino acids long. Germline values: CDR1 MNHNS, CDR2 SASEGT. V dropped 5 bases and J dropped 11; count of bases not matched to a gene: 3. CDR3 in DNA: TGTGCCAGCAGTACCGGGACAGGGGCTTTCTTT. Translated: CASSTGTGAFF.

The DNA for the CDR3 is TGTGCCAGCAGTGACGGGACAGGGTTTCAGCCCCAGCATTTT. It translates to CASSDGTGFQPQHF. The genes are TRBV25-1 and TRBJ1-5, with 9 positions matching TRBD1. The V and J ends lost 3 bases and 6 bases, in that order; junction bases with no gene match: 3. Looked up from germline, CDR1 is MGHDK and CDR2 is SYGVNS. This CDR3 contains 14 residues.

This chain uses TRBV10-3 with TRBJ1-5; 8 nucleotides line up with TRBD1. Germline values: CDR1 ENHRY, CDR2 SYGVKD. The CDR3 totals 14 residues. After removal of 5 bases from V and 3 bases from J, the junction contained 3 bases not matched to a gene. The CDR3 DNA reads TGTGCCATCAGTCCAGGGGGCAACAATCAGCCCCAGCATTTT. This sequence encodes CAISPGGNNQPQHF.

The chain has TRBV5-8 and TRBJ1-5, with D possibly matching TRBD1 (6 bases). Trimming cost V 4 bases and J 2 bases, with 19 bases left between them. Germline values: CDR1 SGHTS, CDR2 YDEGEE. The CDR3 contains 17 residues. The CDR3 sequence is CASSGLRGALRNQPQHF. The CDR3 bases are TGTGCCAGCAGCGGGCTCCGGGGGGCGCTTCGCAATCAGCCCCAGCATTTT. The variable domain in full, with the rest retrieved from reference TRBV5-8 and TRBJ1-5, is EAGVTQSPTHLIKTRGQQATLRCSPISGHTSVYWYQQALGLGLQFLLWYDEGEERNRGNFPPRFSGRQFPNYSSELNVNALELEDSALYLCASSGLRGALRNQPQHFGDGTRLSIL.

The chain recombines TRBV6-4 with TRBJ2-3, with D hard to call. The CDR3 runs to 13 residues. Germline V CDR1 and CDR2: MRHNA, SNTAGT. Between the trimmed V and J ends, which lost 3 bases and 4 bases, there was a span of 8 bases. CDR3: CASSEGFADTQYF. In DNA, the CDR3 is TGTGCCAGCAGTGAGGGATTTGCAGATACGCAGTATTTT.

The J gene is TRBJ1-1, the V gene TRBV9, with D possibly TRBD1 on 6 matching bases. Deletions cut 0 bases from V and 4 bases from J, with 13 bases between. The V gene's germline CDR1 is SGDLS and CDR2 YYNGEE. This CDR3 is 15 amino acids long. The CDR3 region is CASSVAGGGGTEAFF. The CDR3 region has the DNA TGTGCCAGCAGCGTAGCTGGGGGCGGGGGCACTGAAGCTTTCTTT.

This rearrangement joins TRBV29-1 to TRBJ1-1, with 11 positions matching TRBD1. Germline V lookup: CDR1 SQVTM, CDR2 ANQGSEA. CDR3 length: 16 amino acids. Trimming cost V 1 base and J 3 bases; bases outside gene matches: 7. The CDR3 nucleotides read TGCAGCGTTGAAGTCCGGGACAGGGGGTTCGACACTGAAGCTTTCTTT. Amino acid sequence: CSVEVRDRGFDTEAFF.

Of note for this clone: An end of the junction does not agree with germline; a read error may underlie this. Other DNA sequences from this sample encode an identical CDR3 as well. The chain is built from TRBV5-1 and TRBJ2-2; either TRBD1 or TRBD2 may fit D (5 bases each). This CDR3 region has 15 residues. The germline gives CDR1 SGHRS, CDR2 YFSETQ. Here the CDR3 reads CASSSGRTNTGELFF. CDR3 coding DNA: TGCGCCAGCAGCTCGGGACGGACGAACACCGGGGAACTGTTTTTT.

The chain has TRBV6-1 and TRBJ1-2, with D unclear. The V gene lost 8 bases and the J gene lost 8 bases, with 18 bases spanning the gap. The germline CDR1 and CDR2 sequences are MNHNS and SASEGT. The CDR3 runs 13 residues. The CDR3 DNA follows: TGTGCCAGCTCCAAAGGAAATGTCGGCGGCTACACCTTC. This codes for CASSKGNVGGYTF.

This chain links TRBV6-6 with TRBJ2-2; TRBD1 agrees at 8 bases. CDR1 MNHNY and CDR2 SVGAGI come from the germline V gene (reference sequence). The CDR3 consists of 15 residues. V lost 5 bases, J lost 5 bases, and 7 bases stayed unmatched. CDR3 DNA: TGTGCCAGCAGTCAGACGACAGGGGTGACCGGGGAGCTGTTTTTT. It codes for CASSQTTGVTGELFF.